One sample yielded the 14 T cell receptor beta chains listed below, sequenced in a study of long-term antiretroviral therapy in people with HIV (dated by TCRdb to between 2021 and 2024). Sequencing of the TRB variable region was done with the immunoSEQ hsTCRB v3.0 assay at survey level resolution. Not all clones reach the TCRdb copy of this immuneACCESS table, which keeps in-frame sequences only. Checked studies attribute under half of the gap to unresolved V genes and leave the rest unexplained. The sample yields 20,000 to 30,000 clones; 65% to 80% were counted once. 9% to 10% of the sample is held by the ten biggest clonotypes. The sequenced sample was unsorted PBMCs, obtained 1.2 years after starting antiretroviral therapy. Every receptor here comes from a woman aged 40-49 years with HIV.

The chain is built from TRBV5-4 and TRBJ2-5, with a tentative D call TRBD2 (5 bases). The CDR3 spans 17 residues. V lost 0 bases to trimming and J lost 5 bases, with 20 bases between them. The V gene's germline CDR1 is SGHNT and CDR2 YYREEE (reference sequence). CDR3 sequence (DNA): TGTGCCAGCAGCTTGGTTGTTATGGGAGTGGGCCAGGAGACCCAGTACTTC. Protein product: CASSLVVMGVGQETQYF.

The chain recombines TRBV7-8 with TRBJ2-7; no clear D. Germline V gene lookup returns CDR1 SGHVS and CDR2 FQNEAQ. This CDR3 has 14 residues. V dropped 5 bases and J dropped 0 bases, with 11 bases sitting between them. The chain's CDR3 is CASSGSLGSYEQYF. The CDR3, as DNA: TGTGCCAGCAGCGGAAGCTTGGGCTCCTACGAGCAGTACTTC.

V usage is TRBV7-9 and J usage is TRBJ1-1; D not certain. CDR3 length equals 13 residues. The germline V gene encodes CDR1 SEHNR and CDR2 FQNEAQ (reference sequence). The germline V and J ends were trimmed by 1 base and 1 base, with 4 bases remaining between them. The CDR3 loop is CASSLVENTEAFF. CDR3 bases: TGTGCCAGCAGCTTAGTGGAGAACACTGAAGCTTTCTTT.

The V gene is TRBV19, the J gene TRBJ2-7; 9 bases are shared with TRBD1. With 1 base clipped from V and 3 bases from J, the junction kept 4 bases outside the gene matches. Germline V gene data show CDR1 as LNHDA and CDR2 as SQIVND (reference sequence). This CDR3 region has 15 residues. The CDR3 spells CASSIAGTGNYEQYF. CDR3 in DNA: TGTGCCAGTAGTATAGCGGGGACAGGGAACTACGAGCAGTACTTC.

The gene calls are TRBV5-5 and TRBJ1-2; D call uncertain. Germline V gene sequence: CDR1 SGHKS, CDR2 YYEKEE (reference sequence). The CDR3 spans 15 residues. V lost 2 bases and J 4 bases, leaving 15 bases between the germline ends. The CDR3 nucleotides are TGTGCCAGCAGCTTCGACTGGAAAGAGCGCTATGGCTACACCTTC. This translates into CASSFDWKERYGYTF.

The gene calls are TRBV7-6 and TRBJ2-3; D is unclear. Germline V gene data show CDR1 as SGHVS and CDR2 as FNYEAQ. This CDR3 region has 12 residues. V dropped 1 base and J dropped 4 bases, with 3 bases sitting between them. In DNA form, the CDR3 reads TGTGCCAGCAGCTTAGTATCAGATACGCAGTATTTT. Translating it yields CASSLVSDTQYF.

The V call is TRBV10-3, the J call TRBJ1-1; 8 bases agree with TRBD1. Germline V gene lookup returns CDR1 ENHRY and CDR2 SYGVKD. The V segment lost 6 bases and the J segment 5 bases; nucleotides outside the gene matches: 5. The CDR3 spans 13 residues. The CDR3: CAIRDRVRTEAFF. The CDR3 DNA sequence: TGTGCCATCAGGGACAGGGTAAGGACTGAAGCTTTCTTT.

The chain uses TRBV6-5 and TRBJ1-4; 7 nucleotides align to TRBD1. The CDR3 is 14 amino acids. CDR1 is MNHEY and CDR2 is SVGAGI in the germline V gene. V shed 6 bases and J 7 bases; nucleotides not matched to a gene: 8. The CDR3 coding sequence is TGTGCCAGCAGGAACAGGGGTATCGGTGAAAAACTGTTTTTT. The encoded protein is CASRNRGIGEKLFF.

The chain combines TRBV30 with TRBJ1-5; D is perhaps TRBD1 (6 bases). CDR1 is GTSNPN, CDR2 SVGIG, per germline (reference sequence). This CDR3 is built from 14 residues. Trimming shortened V by 5 bases and J by 5 bases, and 16 bases separated the two germline ends. The CDR3 nucleotides read TGTGCCTGGGGAACAGGGAATCTTGATCAGCCCCAGCATTTT. Protein product: CAWGTGNLDQPQHF.

The genes are TRBV5-1 and TRBJ2-7, with 8 bases identical to TRBD1. The CDR3 has 14 amino acids. The trim removed 8 bases at V and 6 bases at J, leaving 13 bases unmatched. Looked up from germline, CDR1 is SGHRS and CDR2 is YFSETQ. The CDR3 region is CASRPDRVLLEQYF. The CDR3 coding sequence is TGCGCCAGTCGACCGGACAGGGTCCTTCTCGAGCAGTACTTC. The variable domain in full, with the rest retrieved from reference TRBV5-1 and TRBJ2-7, is KAGVTQTPRYLIKTRGQQVTLSCSPISGHRSVSWYQQTPGQGLQFLFEYFSETQRNKGNFPGRFSGRQFSNSRSEMNVSTLELGDSALYLCASRPDRVLLEQYFGPGTRLTVT.

This clone has only a few counts. The chain carries TRBV2 and TRBJ2-5; TRBD1 might be the D (6 bases). Germline V gene lookup returns CDR1 SNHLY and CDR2 FYNNEI. The V end lost 6 bases, the J end lost 8 bases, and 13 bases lay between the germline ends. The CDR3 loop spans 12 amino acids. The CDR3: CASRATGTTQYF. The CDR3 region has the DNA TGTGCCAGCAGGGCTACAGGGACCACCCAGTACTTC. The full variable domain, in which reference TRBV2 and TRBJ2-5 provide the parts outside the CDR3, is EPEVTQTPSHQVTQMGQEVILRCVPISNHLYFYWYRQILGQKVEFLVSFYNNEISEKSEIFDDQFSVERPDGSNFTLKIRSTKLEDSAMYFCASRATGTTQYFGPGTRLLVL.

The chain recombines TRBV5-5 with TRBJ1-1; no definite D call. The CDR3 is 11 amino acids. The germline CDR1 and CDR2 sequences are SGHKS and YYEKEE (reference sequence). V dropped 2 bases and J dropped 9 bases, with 8 bases sitting between them. CDR3 in DNA: TGTGCCAGCAGCTTTATGTCCCAAGCTTTCTTT. It encodes CASSFMSQAFF. Filled out from reference TRBV5-5 and TRBJ1-1, the complete variable domain reads DAGVTQSPTHLIKTRGQQVTLRCSPISGHKSVSWYQQVLGQGPQFIFQYYEKEERGRGNFPDRFSARQFPNYSSELNVNALLLGDSALYLCASSFMSQAFFGQGTRLTVV.

V gene TRBV30 combines with J gene TRBJ2-7, with D uncertain. The CDR3 runs 13 residues. V lost 0 bases and J lost 0, with 6 bases in between. The germline CDR1 and CDR2 sequences are GTSNPN and SVGIG (reference sequence). CDR3 in amino acids: CAWSVPGSYEQYF. The CDR3 DNA reads TGTGCCTGGAGTGTGCCAGGCTCCTACGAGCAGTACTTC.

V and J are TRBV28 and TRBJ1-2; no firm D call. Trimming took off 3 bases at V and 7 bases at J, with 9 bases between the two ends. Germline CDR1 and CDR2: MDHEN and SYDVKM. CDR3 length: 12 residues. CDR3 amino acids: CASSFAVSGYTF. The CDR3, as DNA: TGTGCCAGCAGTTTCGCGGTCTCTGGCTACACCTTC.